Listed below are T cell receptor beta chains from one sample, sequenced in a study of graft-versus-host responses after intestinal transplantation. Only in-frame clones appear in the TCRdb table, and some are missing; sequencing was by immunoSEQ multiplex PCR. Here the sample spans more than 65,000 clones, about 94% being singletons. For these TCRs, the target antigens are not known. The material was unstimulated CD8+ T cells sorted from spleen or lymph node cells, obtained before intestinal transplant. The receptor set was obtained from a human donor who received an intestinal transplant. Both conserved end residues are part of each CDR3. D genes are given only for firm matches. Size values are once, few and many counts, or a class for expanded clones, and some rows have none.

TGTGCCAGCAGCCCCCGAGACAGGGAAAGCACAGATACGCAGTATTTT CASSPRDRESTDTQYF TRBJ2-3 TRBD1 TRBV7-9 .
TGTGCCAGCAGCTTCTCGGCTAGCAGCCAAGAGACCCAGTACTTC CASSFSASSQETQYF TRBJ2-5 . TRBV27 .
TGTGCCAGCAGCTTGGGATCTACGCTCCTCTACGAGCAGTACTTC CASSLGSTLLYEQYF TRBJ2-7 . TRBV5-5 .
TGTGGATCTCTTCCACTTGGGAGACCATTCTCCTACAATGAGCAGTTCTTC CGSLPLGRPFSYNEQFF TRBJ2-1 . TRBV28 .
TGTGCCAGTACCACGGACTCAACCCGACGGGATGAAAAACTGTTTTTT CASTTDSTRRDEKLFF TRBJ1-4 . TRBV19 .
TGTGCCAGCAGTTTATCCGGGGTTGGCTATGGCTACACCTTC CASSLSGVGYGYTF TRBJ1-2 . TRBV27 .
TGTGCCAGCAGTCCCCCCTTAGGGCTCTCGGCAGATACGCAGTATTTT CASSPPLGLSADTQYF TRBJ2-3 . TRBV27 .
TGTGCCAGCAGTTGGGGACAGGCCAAAGGGCACGAGCAGTACTTC CASSWGQAKGHEQYF TRBJ2-7 TRBD1 TRBV28 .
TGTGCCAGCAGTTTAGTTTCTGGAGAGACCTACGAGCAGTACTTC CASSLVSGETYEQYF TRBJ2-7 . TRBV27 once
TGTGCCAGCAGCCGCACCGGCGAGGACGCCACCTACGAGCAGTACTTC CASSRTGEDATYEQYF TRBJ2-7 . TRBV11-2 .
TGTGCCAGCAGCCACCTTTGGGACAGGGGGAACACCGGGGAGCTGTTTTTT CASSHLWDRGNTGELFF TRBJ2-2 TRBD1 TRBV7-9 .
TGCGCCAGCAGTTCTTCCTACGAGCAGTACTTC CASSSSYEQYF TRBJ2-7 . TRBV5-1 .
TGCGCCAGCAGCCAAGCCATCGGGACAGGGGATGTCGAGCAGTACTTC CASSQAIGTGDVEQYF TRBJ2-7 TRBD1 TRBV4-1 once
TGTGCCAGCAGTTACTGGGACAGGGGAGGGGAGACCCAGTACTTC CASSYWDRGGETQYF TRBJ2-5 TRBD1 TRBV6-6 once
TGTGCCAGCTCACCATCACTAGCGGGAGTGCGTAACACCGGGGAGCTGTTTTTT CASSPSLAGVRNTGELFF TRBJ2-2 TRBD2 TRBV18 .
TGTGCCAGCAGCTTAGGCCAGGGGGCGAATACCGGGGAGCTGTTTTTT CASSLGQGANTGELFF TRBJ2-2 TRBD1 TRBV7-9 .
TGCGCCAGCAGCGATCCAGCGGAGTCTACGATAGAGCAGTACTTC CASSDPAESTIEQYF TRBJ2-7 . TRBV5-1 .
TGTGCCAGCAGTTTTACTACAGGGGATCGGGCAGATACGCAGTATTTT CASSFTTGDRADTQYF TRBJ2-3 TRBD1 TRBV28 once
TGTGCCAGCAGCTCGCCGGGACGGTTGCCCTACGAGCAGTACTTC CASSSPGRLPYEQYF TRBJ2-7 . TRBV5-6 .
TGTGCCAGCAAATTGGACAGGGATTCGTACGAGCAGTACTTC CASKLDRDSYEQYF TRBJ2-7 TRBD1 TRBV28 .
TGCGCCAGCAGCCAAGCGCACCTAGCGGGAGTCCACTCCCTCAATGAGCAGTTCTTC CASSQAHLAGVHSLNEQFF TRBJ2-1 TRBD2 TRBV4-1 .
TGTGCCAGCAGTTTATTCGGAGGGGAGTCCCAAGAGACCCAGTACTTC CASSLFGGESQETQYF TRBJ2-5 . TRBV27 .
TGTGCCAGCACGGACAGTCGCTCCTACGAGCAGTACTTC CASTDSRSYEQYF TRBJ2-7 . TRBV27 .
TGTGCCAGCGCAACTAGCGGGAGTTCCTACGAGCAGTACTTC CASATSGSSYEQYF TRBJ2-7 TRBD2 TRBV2 .
TGTGCCAGCAGTGAATCGGGATTCACTAATGAAAAACTGTTTTTT CASSESGFTNEKLFF TRBJ1-4 . TRBV6-1 .
TGTGCCAGCAGTTTAGACCACTCTGGAAACACCATATATTTT CASSLDHSGNTIYF TRBJ1-3 . TRBV28 .
TGTGCCAGCAGTTTCCGGCTTGGGGCACGGCCAGGGTACGAGCAGTACTTC CASSFRLGARPGYEQYF TRBJ2-7 . TRBV27 .
TGTGCCAGCAGTTTCGGGGGGGAGCAGTACTTC CASSFGGEQYF TRBJ2-7 TRBD2 TRBV27 .
TGTGCCAGCAGTCTAGTTGGGGACAGGGGTTATGAGCAGTACTTC CASSLVGDRGYEQYF TRBJ2-7 TRBD1 TRBV27 .
TGCGCCAGCGAGGACAATGAGCAGTTCTTC CASEDNEQFF TRBJ2-1 . TRBV10-2 .
TGTGCCAGCAGTGAAGTCGTGCTGTACGAGCAGTTCTTC CASSEVVLYEQFF TRBJ2-1 . TRBV6-1 .
TGTGCCAGCAGCCAGTACAGGGGCTACAATGAGCAGTTCTTC CASSQYRGYNEQFF TRBJ2-1 TRBD1 TRBV14 once
TGTGCCGGCACCCCCTTTTCGAGCGGGAGGCTCAATGAGCAGTTCTTC CAGTPFSSGRLNEQFF TRBJ2-1 TRBD2 TRBV30 .
TGTGCCAGCAGTCTGCCTTTAGCGGGAGAGGAGACCCAGTACTTC CASSLPLAGEETQYF TRBJ2-5 TRBD2 TRBV28 .
TGTGCCAGCAGTTGGACAGGGGGCGACTATGGCTACACCTTC CASSWTGGDYGYTF TRBJ1-2 TRBD1 TRBV2 .
TGTGCCAGCGCCCGGGTGAGTGCAGGGGCTGACGAGCAGTTCTTC CASARVSAGADEQFF TRBJ2-1 . TRBV6-5 .
TGTGCCAGCTTGCGCGGGACTAGTCTCACAGATACGCAGTATTTT CASLRGTSLTDTQYF TRBJ2-3 TRBD2 TRBV2 .
TGTGCCAGTACCGACGGGGACAGGGGTCAGCCCCAGCATTTT CASTDGDRGQPQHF TRBJ1-5 TRBD1 TRBV19 .
TGTGCCAGCAGTGGGGCACAAGCGCGAAACCAAGAGACCCAGTACTTC CASSGAQARNQETQYF TRBJ2-5 . TRBV6-4 .
TGTGCCAGCAGCGTATCTGGGACGACTCAAGAGACCCAGTACTTC CASSVSGTTQETQYF TRBJ2-5 . TRBV9 once
TGTGCCTGGAGTGATCACCACGAGCAGTACTTC CAWSDHHEQYF TRBJ2-7 . TRBV30 .
TGTGCCAGCAGGGCAGGGGTGGGGATGAACACTGAAGCTTTCTTT CASRAGVGMNTEAFF TRBJ1-1 . TRBV2 .
TGTGCCAGCAGTCCGGGGGACATCTCTGGAAACACCATATATTTT CASSPGDISGNTIYF TRBJ1-3 . TRBV28 .
TGTGCCAGCAGTTATGTACAGCAAAATGAAAAACTGTTTTTT CASSYVQQNEKLFF TRBJ1-4 . TRBV6-6 few
TGTGCCAGCAGTTACGGTTTCGAGCCCTACGAGCAGTACTTC CASSYGFEPYEQYF TRBJ2-7 . TRBV6-5 few